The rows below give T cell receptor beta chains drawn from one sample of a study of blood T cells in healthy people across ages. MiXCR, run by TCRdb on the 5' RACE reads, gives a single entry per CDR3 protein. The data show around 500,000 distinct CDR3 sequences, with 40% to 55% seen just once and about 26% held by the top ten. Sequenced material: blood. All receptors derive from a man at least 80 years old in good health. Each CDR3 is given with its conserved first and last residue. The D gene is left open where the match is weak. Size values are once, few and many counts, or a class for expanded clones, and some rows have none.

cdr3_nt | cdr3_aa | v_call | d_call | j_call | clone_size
TGTGCCAGCAGTTACCCCCAGGGGTCTTACGAGCAGTACTTC | CASSYPQGSYEQYF | TRBV28 | - | TRBJ2-7 | -
TGTGCCAGCAGTCCCCTAGGGGGGGCCTCCTACAATGAGCAGTACTTC | CASSPLGGASYNEQYF | TRBV6-6 | - | TRBJ2-7 | many
TGTGCCAGCAGCTTCCGTATCCCGCGAGAGACCCAGTACTTC | CASSFRIPRETQYF | TRBV7-8 | - | TRBJ2-5 | few
TGTGCCAGCATTTCCTACGGGGTGGGGGCTGGGGCCAACGTCCTGACTTTC | CASISYGVGAGANVLTF | TRBV6-6 | - | TRBJ2-6 | many
TGTGCCAGCAGCCAGTACGGGGAGCTGTTTTTT | CASSQYGELFF | TRBV3-1 | - | TRBJ2-2 | -
TGCAGTGCGAAGAGCGGGAGCTGGAACAATGAGCAGTTCTTC | CSAKSGSWNNEQFF | TRBV20-1 | TRBD2 | TRBJ2-1 | few
TGTGCCAGCAGCCAAGATGACGGGACTAGCTTCGGAACCTACAATGAGCAGTACTTC | CASSQDDGTSFGTYNEQYF | TRBV4-2 | TRBD2 | TRBJ2-7 | once
TGTGCCAGCAGTTCAGGGGAGCTGGGCACAGATACGCAGTATTTT | CASSSGELGTDTQYF | TRBV6-1 | - | TRBJ2-3 | -
TGTGCCAGCAGCACTAGCGGGGGGGACTACAATGAGCAGTTCTTC | CASSTSGGDYNEQFF | TRBV7-2 | TRBD2 | TRBJ2-1 | few
TGTGCCAGCAGCGCTACTAGCCAGGGGGGTAATGAAAAACTGTTTTTT | CASSATSQGGNEKLFF | TRBV9 | TRBD1 | TRBJ1-4 | -
TGTGCCAGCAGGGTAGCCTACGAGCAGTACTTC | CASRVAYEQYF | TRBV25-1 | - | TRBJ2-7 | -